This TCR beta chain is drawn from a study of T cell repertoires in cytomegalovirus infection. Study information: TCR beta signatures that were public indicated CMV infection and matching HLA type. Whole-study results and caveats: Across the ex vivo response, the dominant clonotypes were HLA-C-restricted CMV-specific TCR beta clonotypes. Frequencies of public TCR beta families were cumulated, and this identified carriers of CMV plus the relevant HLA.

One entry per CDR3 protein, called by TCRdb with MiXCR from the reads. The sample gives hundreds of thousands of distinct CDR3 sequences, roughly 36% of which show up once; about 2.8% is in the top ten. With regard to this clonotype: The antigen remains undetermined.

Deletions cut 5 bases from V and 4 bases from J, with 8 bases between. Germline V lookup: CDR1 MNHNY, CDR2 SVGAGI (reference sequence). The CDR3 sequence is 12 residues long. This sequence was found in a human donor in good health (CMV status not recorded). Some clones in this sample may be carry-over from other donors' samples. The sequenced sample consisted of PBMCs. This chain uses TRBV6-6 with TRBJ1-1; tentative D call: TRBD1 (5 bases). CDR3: CASSMGTTEAFF. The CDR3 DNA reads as TGTGCCAGCAGTATGGGGACCACTGAAGCTTTCTTT.